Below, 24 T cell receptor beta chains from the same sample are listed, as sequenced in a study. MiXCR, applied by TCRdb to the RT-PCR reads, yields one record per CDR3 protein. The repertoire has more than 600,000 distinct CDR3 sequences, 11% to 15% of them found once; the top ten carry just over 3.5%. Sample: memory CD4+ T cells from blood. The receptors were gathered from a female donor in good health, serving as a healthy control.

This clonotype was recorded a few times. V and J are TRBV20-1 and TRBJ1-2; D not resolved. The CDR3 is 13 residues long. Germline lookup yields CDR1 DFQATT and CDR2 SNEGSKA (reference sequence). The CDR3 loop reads CSETDSSNYGYTF. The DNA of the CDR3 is TGCAGCGAGACGGACTCTTCTAACTATGGCTACACCTTC.

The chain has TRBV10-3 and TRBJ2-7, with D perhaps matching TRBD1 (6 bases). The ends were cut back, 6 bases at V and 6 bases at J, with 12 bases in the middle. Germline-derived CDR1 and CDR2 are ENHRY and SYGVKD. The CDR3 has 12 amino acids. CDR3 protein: CAIRERGGEQYF. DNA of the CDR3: TGTGCCATCAGGGAGCGAGGGGGCGAGCAGTACTTC.

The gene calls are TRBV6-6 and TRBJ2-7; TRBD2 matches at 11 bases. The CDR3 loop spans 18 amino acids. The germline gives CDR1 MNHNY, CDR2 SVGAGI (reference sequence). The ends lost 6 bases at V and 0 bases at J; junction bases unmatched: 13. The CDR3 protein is CASSPQTLLAGASYEQYF. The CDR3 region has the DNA TGTGCCAGCAGCCCCCAAACCTTACTAGCGGGAGCCTCCTACGAGCAGTACTTC.

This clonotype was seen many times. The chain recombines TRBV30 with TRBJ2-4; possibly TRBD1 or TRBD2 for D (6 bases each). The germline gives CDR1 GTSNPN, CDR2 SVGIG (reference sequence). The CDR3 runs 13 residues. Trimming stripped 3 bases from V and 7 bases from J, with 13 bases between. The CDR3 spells CAWSLGGVNIQYF. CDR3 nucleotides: TGTGCCTGGAGCCTCGGGGGCGTGAACATTCAGTACTTC.

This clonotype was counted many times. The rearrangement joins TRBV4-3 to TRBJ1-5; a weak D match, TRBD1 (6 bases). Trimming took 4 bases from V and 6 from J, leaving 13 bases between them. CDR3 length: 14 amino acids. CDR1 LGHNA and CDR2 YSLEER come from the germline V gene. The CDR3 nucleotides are TGCGCCAGCAGCCTGGAGGGCAGGGGTCAGCCCCAGCATTTT. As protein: CASSLEGRGQPQHF.

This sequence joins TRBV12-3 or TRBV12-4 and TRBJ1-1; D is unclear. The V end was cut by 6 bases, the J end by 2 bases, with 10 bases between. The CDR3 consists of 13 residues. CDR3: CASRTGDNTEAFF. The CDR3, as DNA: TGTGCCAGCAGGACGGGCGATAACACTGAAGCTTTCTTT.

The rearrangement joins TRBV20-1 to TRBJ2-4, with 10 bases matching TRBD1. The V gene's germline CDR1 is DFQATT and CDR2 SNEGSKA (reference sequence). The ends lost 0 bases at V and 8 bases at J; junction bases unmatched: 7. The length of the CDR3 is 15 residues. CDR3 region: CSARDGRDRGDIQYF. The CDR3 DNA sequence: TGCAGTGCTAGAGATGGGCGGGACAGGGGTGACATTCAGTACTTC.

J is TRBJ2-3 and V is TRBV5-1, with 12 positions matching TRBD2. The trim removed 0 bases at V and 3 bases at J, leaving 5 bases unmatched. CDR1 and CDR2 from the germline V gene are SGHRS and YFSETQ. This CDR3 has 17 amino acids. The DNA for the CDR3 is TGCGCCAGCAGCTTGGACCCCGGGACTAGCGGGACAGATACGCAGTATTTT. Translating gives CASSLDPGTSGTDTQYF.

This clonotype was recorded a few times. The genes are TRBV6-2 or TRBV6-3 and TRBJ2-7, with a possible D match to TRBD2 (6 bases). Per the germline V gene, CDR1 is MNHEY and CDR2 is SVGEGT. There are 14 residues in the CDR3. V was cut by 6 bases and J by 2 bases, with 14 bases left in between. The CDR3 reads CASRDSGPPYEQYF. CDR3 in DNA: TGTGCCAGCAGGGATAGCGGACCCCCCTACGAGCAGTACTTC.

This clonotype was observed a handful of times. The CDR3 region has the DNA TGTGCCAGCAGCTTTGTAGGGGAAGGGGGGGAAAAACTGTTTTTT. Protein product: CASSFVGEGGEKLFF. The chain joins TRBV7-2 to TRBJ1-4; tentative D call: TRBD1 (6 bases). V lost 3 bases and J lost 8, with 16 bases in between. Germline V gene data show CDR1 as SGHTA and CDR2 as FQGNSA. This CDR3 has 15 amino acids.

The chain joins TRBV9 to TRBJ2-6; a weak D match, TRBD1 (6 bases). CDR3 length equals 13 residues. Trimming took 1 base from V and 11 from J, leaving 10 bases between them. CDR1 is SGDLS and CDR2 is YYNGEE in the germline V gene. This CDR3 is CASSVTTGYVLTF. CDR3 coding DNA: TGTGCCAGCAGCGTAACAACAGGGTACGTCCTGACTTTC.

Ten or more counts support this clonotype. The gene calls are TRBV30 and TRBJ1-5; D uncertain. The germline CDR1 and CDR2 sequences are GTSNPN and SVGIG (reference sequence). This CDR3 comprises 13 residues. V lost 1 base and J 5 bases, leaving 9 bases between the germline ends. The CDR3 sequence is CAWSAQQYQPQHF. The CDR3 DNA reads TGTGCCTGGAGTGCCCAACAGTATCAGCCCCAGCATTTT.

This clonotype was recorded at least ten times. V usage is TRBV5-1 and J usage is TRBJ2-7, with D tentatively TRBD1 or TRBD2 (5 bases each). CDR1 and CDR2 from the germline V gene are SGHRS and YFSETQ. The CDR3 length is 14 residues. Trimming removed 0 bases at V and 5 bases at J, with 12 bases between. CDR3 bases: TGCGCCAGCAGCTTGGCAGCCAGGGACCACGAGCAGTACTTC. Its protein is CASSLAARDHEQYF.

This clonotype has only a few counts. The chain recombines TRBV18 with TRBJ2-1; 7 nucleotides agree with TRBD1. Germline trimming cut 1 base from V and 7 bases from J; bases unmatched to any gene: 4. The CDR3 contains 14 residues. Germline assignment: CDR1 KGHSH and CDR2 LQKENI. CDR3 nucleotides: TGTGCCAGCTCACCACAGGGGGCTAAGAATGAGCAGTTCTTC. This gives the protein CASSPQGAKNEQFF.

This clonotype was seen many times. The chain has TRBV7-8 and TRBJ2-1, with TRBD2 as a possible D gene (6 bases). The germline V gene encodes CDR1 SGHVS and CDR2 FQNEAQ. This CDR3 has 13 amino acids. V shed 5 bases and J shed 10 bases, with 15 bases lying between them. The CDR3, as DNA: TGTGCCAGCAGCCTCCAAGGTAGCGGAGAGCAGTTCTTC. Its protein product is CASSLQGSGEQFF. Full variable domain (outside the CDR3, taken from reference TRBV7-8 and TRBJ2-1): GAGVSQSPRYKVAKRGQDVALRCDPISGHVSLFWYQQALGQGPEFLTYFQNEAQLDKSGLPSDRFFAERPEGSVSTLKIQRTQQEDSAVYLCASSLQGSGEQFFGPGTRLTVL.

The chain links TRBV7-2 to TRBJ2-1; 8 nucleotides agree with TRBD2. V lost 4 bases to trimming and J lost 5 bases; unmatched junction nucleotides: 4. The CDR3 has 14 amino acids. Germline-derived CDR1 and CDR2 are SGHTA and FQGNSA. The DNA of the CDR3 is TGTGCCAGCAGCTCCCAGCGGGAGAACAATGAGCAGTTCTTC. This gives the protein CASSSQRENNEQFF. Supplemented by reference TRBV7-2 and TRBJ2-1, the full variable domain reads GAGVSQSPSNKVTEKGKDVELRCDPISGHTALYWYRQSLGQGLEFLIYFQGNSAPDKSGLPSDRFSAERTGGSVSTLTIQRTQQEDSAVYLCASSSQRENNEQFFGPGTRLTVL.

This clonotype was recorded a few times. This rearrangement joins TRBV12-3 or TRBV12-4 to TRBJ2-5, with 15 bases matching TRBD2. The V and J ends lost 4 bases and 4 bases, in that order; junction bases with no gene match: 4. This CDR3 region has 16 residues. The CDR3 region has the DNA TGTGCCAGCAGTTACGGACTAGCGGGGGGGGGAGAGACCCAGTACTTC. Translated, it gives CASSYGLAGGGETQYF.

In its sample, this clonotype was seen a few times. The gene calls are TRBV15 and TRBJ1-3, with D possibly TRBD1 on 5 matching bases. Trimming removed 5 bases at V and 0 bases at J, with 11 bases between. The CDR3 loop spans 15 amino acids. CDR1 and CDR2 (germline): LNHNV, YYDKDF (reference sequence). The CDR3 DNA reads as TGTGCCACCAGCGGGGACTGGTACTCTGGAAACACCATATATTTT. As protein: CATSGDWYSGNTIYF.

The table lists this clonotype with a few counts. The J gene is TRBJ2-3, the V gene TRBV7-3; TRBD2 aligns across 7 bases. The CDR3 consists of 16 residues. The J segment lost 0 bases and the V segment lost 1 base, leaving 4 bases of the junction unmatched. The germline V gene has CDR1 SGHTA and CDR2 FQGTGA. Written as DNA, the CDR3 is TGTGCCAGCAGCTTAAGTCCAGCGGGGAGCACAGATACGCAGTATTTT. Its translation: CASSLSPAGSTDTQYF.

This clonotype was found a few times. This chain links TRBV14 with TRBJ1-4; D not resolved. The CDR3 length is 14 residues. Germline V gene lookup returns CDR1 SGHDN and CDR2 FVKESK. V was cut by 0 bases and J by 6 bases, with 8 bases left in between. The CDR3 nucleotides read TGTGCCAGCAGCCAAGATTGGAGGGATGAAAAACTGTTTTTT. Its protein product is CASSQDWRDEKLFF.

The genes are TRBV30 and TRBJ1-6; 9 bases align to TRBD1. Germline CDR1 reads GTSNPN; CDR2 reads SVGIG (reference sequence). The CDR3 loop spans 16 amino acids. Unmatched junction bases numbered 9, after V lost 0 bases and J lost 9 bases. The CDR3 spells CAWSVRGTGIGSPLHF. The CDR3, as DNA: TGTGCCTGGAGTGTACGCGGGACAGGGATAGGTTCACCCCTCCACTTT.

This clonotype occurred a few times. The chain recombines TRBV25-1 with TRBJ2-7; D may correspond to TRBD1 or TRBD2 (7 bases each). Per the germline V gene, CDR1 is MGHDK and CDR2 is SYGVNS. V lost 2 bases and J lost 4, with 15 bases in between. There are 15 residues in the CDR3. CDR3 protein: CASSEMVRGGYEQYF. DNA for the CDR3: TGTGCCAGCAGTGAAATGGTCAGGGGGGGGTACGAGCAGTACTTC.

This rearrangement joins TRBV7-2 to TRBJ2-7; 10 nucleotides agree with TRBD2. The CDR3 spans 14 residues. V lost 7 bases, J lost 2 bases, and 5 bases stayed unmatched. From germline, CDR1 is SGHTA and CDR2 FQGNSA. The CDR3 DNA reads TGTGCCAGCAACCTCCTAGCGGGAGCCTACGAGCAGTACTTC. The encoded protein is CASNLLAGAYEQYF.

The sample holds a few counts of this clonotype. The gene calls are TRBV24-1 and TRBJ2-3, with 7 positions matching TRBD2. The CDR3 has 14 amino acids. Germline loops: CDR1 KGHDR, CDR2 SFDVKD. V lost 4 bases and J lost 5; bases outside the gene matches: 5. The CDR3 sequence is CATSDSLAVDTQYF. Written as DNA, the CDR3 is TGTGCCACCAGTGACTCCCTAGCGGTAGATACGCAGTATTTT.